This record covers a single T cell receptor beta chain. V was clipped by 0 bases and J by 2 bases; unmatched bases: 5. The germline CDR1 and CDR2 sequences are SGHRS and YFSETQ. The CDR3 runs 15 residues. The data belong to a study of OX40 agonist ivuxolimab in advanced cancers. Only in-frame clones appear in the TCRdb table, and some are missing; sequencing was by immunoSEQ multiplex PCR. This repertoire shows roughly 100,000 clones, around 87% found once; its top ten account for roughly 0.15%. This chain links TRBV5-1 with TRBJ2-7; 7 nucleotides line up with TRBD2. This sample comprised CD4+ or CD8+ T cells sorted from blood, obtained in a trial of the OX40 agonist ivuxolimab. This receptor was identified in an adult with an advanced solid tumor such as melanoma, head and neck, liver or kidney cancer. CDR3 DNA sequence: TGCGCCAGCAGCTTGGATCCTAGCGGAGCCTACGAGCAGTACTTC. Its protein product is CASSLDPSGAYEQYF.